A single sample is the source of the 25 T cell receptor beta chains below, sequenced in a study of long-term antiretroviral therapy in people with HIV. It was version v3.0 of the immunoSEQ assay that was run at survey level. The method was immunoSEQ multiplex PCR; TCRdb's version includes in-frame clones alone and lacks a portion of them. Of approximately 32,000 clones in the sample, roughly 82% are singletons; the top ten hold roughly 14%. The sample in question was unsorted PBMCs, obtained 0.3 years after starting antiretroviral therapy. The receptors shown here come from a man aged 18 to 30 with HIV.

The gene calls are TRBV5-1 and TRBJ2-7; no reliable D call. Germline loops: CDR1 SGHRS, CDR2 YFSETQ. Deletions cut 1 base from V and 0 bases from J, with 11 bases between. The CDR3 is 15 residues long. CDR3 nucleotides: TGCGCCAGCAGCTTGTACGGGTTGAGCTCCTACGAGCAGTACTTC. This codes for CASSLYGLSSYEQYF.

The chain has TRBV7-8 and TRBJ2-1; TRBD2 agrees at 14 bases. Germline V lookup: CDR1 SGHVS, CDR2 FQNEAQ. V shed 4 bases, J shed 0 bases, and the junction held 14 bases outside the gene matches. The CDR3 runs 21 residues. The CDR3 DNA reads TGTGCCAGCAGCTCATTCAGACTAGCGGGGGGGATAACTAGCTCCTACAATGAGCAGTTCTTC. Its translation: CASSSFRLAGGITSSYNEQFF.

The chain recombines TRBV30 with TRBJ2-7; a possible D gene is TRBD2 (5 bases). Germline CDR1 reads GTSNPN; CDR2 reads SVGIG (reference sequence). Trimming took 0 bases from V and 2 from J, leaving 8 bases between them. This CDR3 spans 13 amino acids. CDR3 nucleotides: TGTGCCTGGAGTGTAGGGAGTCCCTACGAGCAGTACTTC. Amino acids: CAWSVGSPYEQYF.

The J gene is TRBJ2-1, the V gene TRBV5-1; either TRBD1 or TRBD2 may fit D (6 bases each). The V end was cut by 4 bases, the J end by 9 bases, with 17 bases between. This CDR3 has 14 amino acids. CDR1 is SGHRS and CDR2 is YFSETQ in the germline V gene. In DNA form, the CDR3 reads TGCGCCAGCAGCATAGGACAGATTAGCGGTGAGCAGTTCTTC. It translates to CASSIGQISGEQFF.

V is TRBV29-1 and J is TRBJ2-5; the D is unclear. This CDR3 spans 13 amino acids. V was cut by 5 bases and J by 1 base, with 11 bases left in between. CDR1 and CDR2 from the germline V gene are SQVTM and ANQGSEA. CDR3 sequence (DNA): TGCAGCGTTCGTACCGTTCTCCAAGAGACCCAGTACTTC. It specifies CSVRTVLQETQYF.

The rearrangement uses TRBV5-4 and TRBJ2-7, with 14 positions matching TRBD2. Germline trimming cut 4 bases from V and 3 bases from J; bases unmatched to any gene: 0. Germline values: CDR1 SGHNT, CDR2 YYREEE (reference sequence). CDR3 size: 14 residues. The CDR3 nucleotides read TGTGCCAGCAGCGGGACTAGCGGGAGCTACGAGCAGTACTTC. Translating it yields CASSGTSGSYEQYF.

The gene calls are TRBV7-9 and TRBJ1-1, with D tentatively TRBD1 (5 bases). The length of the CDR3 is 15 residues. Trimming took 5 bases from V and 2 from J, leaving 15 bases between them. Germline-derived CDR1 and CDR2 are SEHNR and FQNEAQ (reference sequence). The CDR3 here is CASSALGVGNTEAFF. In DNA form, the CDR3 reads TGTGCCAGCAGCGCGTTGGGGGTGGGAAACACTGAAGCTTTCTTT. The entire variable domain, with the rest obtained from reference TRBV7-9 and TRBJ1-1, is as follows: DTGVSQNPRHKITKRGQNVTFRCDPISEHNRLYWYRQTLGQGPEFLTYFQNEAQLEKSRLLSDRFSAERPKGSFSTLEIQRTEQGDSAMYLCASSALGVGNTEAFFGQGTRLTVV.

The gene calls are TRBV27 and TRBJ1-4, with D perhaps TRBD1 (5 bases). CDR1 is MNHEY and CDR2 is SMNVEV in the germline V gene (reference sequence). The CDR3 contains 15 residues. Trimming pared 6 bases from V and 8 bases from J, leaving 19 bases between. CDR3 loop: CASSLSSGREEKLFF. The CDR3, as DNA: TGTGCCAGCAGCCTCTCCTCAGGGCGGGAGGAAAAACTGTTTTTT.

This clone was seen a handful of times. The V gene is TRBV7-2, the J gene TRBJ1-2, with D uncertain. From germline, CDR1 is SGHTA and CDR2 FQGNSA. The CDR3 spans 18 residues. V lost 1 base, J lost 2 bases, and 20 bases lay in between. DNA for the CDR3: TGTGCCAGCAGCTTAGGGTATTGGCCTAGGGATGGCAACTATGGCTACACCTTC. Translation: CASSLGYWPRDGNYGYTF.

The V gene is TRBV6-1, the J gene TRBJ2-1; TRBD1 matches at 7 bases. This CDR3 has 13 amino acids. Looked up from germline, CDR1 is MNHNS and CDR2 is SASEGT. V shed 2 bases, J shed 9 bases, and the junction held 4 bases outside the gene matches. CDR3 bases: TGTGCCAGCAGTGAACAGGGGGTCAGTGAGCAGTTCTTC. This encodes CASSEQGVSEQFF.

This chain uses TRBV29-1 with TRBJ2-5; TRBD1 matches at 7 bases. The CDR3 is made up of 13 amino acids. Germline-derived CDR1 and CDR2 are SQVTM and ANQGSEA. The V gene end was trimmed by 3 bases and the J gene end by 2 bases; junction bases not matched to a gene: 3. In DNA, the CDR3 is TGCAGCGTTGACTTGACAGGGCAAGAGACCCAGTACTTC. It codes for CSVDLTGQETQYF.

This chain connects TRBV4-3 to TRBJ1-1; D ambiguous. The V gene lost 0 bases and the J gene lost 2 bases, with 13 bases spanning the gap. This CDR3 contains 16 residues. Looked up from germline, CDR1 is LGHNA and CDR2 is YSLEER. CDR3: CASSQDLGPQNTEAFF. CDR3 DNA sequence: TGCGCCAGCAGCCAAGATCTTGGACCCCAAAACACTGAAGCTTTCTTT.

The CDR3 DNA is TGTGCCAGCAGTGTACCGGGACTAGCGGGAAGAGATACGCAGTATTTT. It specifies CASSVPGLAGRDTQYF. V gene TRBV6-6 combines with J gene TRBJ2-3; 13 nucleotides match TRBD2. V gave up 5 bases and J gave up 5 bases; unmatched junction bases: 7. The CDR3 runs to 16 residues. Germline-derived CDR1 and CDR2 are MNHNY and SVGAGI (reference sequence).

The chain is built from TRBV28 and TRBJ2-7, with D uncertain. The CDR3 runs 14 residues. Germline values: CDR1 MDHEN, CDR2 SYDVKM. Trimming left V 7 bases short and J 0 bases short, with 13 bases between. CDR3 sequence (DNA): TGTGCCAGCACCCTCCAGCAAAGCTCCTACGAGCAGTACTTC. Its protein product is CASTLQQSSYEQYF.

The rearrangement uses TRBV4-3 and TRBJ2-7; D is possibly TRBD1 or TRBD2 (5 bases each). V lost 6 bases, J lost 3 bases, and 18 bases lay in between. The germline V gene encodes CDR1 LGHNA and CDR2 YSLEER. This CDR3 is 15 amino acids long. In DNA, the CDR3 is TGCGCCAGCAGTCACCGGTTGGGGGATAACTACGAGCAGTACTTC. It encodes CASSHRLGDNYEQYF.

The chain is built from TRBV9 and TRBJ2-3; 8 bases fit TRBD2. Germline CDR1 is SGDLS and CDR2 is YYNGEE. V trimming: 4 bases; J trimming: 4 bases; junction bases outside the gene matches: 11. The CDR3 is made up of 16 amino acids. The CDR3 here is CASSTPASGSADTQYF. CDR3 nucleotide sequence: TGTGCCAGCAGCACTCCCGCGAGCGGGAGTGCAGATACGCAGTATTTT.

The V gene is TRBV6-1, the J gene TRBJ2-4; D tentatively fits TRBD1 or TRBD2 (5 bases each). The CDR3 has 13 residues. Trimming took off 10 bases at V and 8 bases at J, with 18 bases between the two ends. The germline V gene encodes CDR1 MNHNS and CDR2 SASEGT. CDR3 coding DNA: TGTGCCACCATTGGGACGATTGGGGACATTCAGTACTTC. This codes for CATIGTIGDIQYF.

The genes are TRBV19 and TRBJ1-1; D might be TRBD1 (5 bases). The length of the CDR3 is 15 residues. The V gene's germline CDR1 is LNHDA and CDR2 SQIVND (reference sequence). Trimming shortened V by 2 bases and J by 4 bases, and 14 bases separated the two germline ends. The CDR3 loop reads CASSIIWQGGTEAFF. CDR3 in DNA: TGTGCCAGTAGTATAATATGGCAGGGCGGCACTGAAGCTTTCTTT.

The rearrangement uses TRBV7-2 and TRBJ2-7; D perhaps matches TRBD1 (5 bases). The CDR3 has 13 residues. V was trimmed by 2 bases and J by 8 bases, leaving 13 bases between them. Germline values: CDR1 SGHTA, CDR2 FQGNSA. The CDR3 sequence: CASSLFGHFQQYF. Written as DNA, the CDR3 is TGTGCCAGCAGCTTATTTGGACATTTCCAGCAGTACTTC.

This chain joins TRBV2 and TRBJ2-5; D tentatively fits TRBD1 or TRBD2 (5 bases each). Deletions cut 8 bases from V and 2 bases from J, with 6 bases between. CDR3 length: 11 amino acids. The V gene's germline CDR1 is SNHLY and CDR2 FYNNEI. For the CDR3, the DNA is TGTGCCAGCGGGGGACAAGAGACCCAGTACTTC. It yields the protein CASGGQETQYF.

The CDR3 region has the DNA TGTGCCAGCATTCGAAACCGGGACAGGAACTATGGCTACACCTTC. Translated, it gives CASIRNRDRNYGYTF. The gene calls are TRBV2 and TRBJ1-2; 8 bases agree with TRBD1. With 7 bases clipped from V and 2 bases from J, the junction kept 9 bases outside the gene matches. This CDR3 spans 15 amino acids. The germline CDR1 and CDR2 sequences are SNHLY and FYNNEI.

The genes are TRBV6-4 and TRBJ2-3, with D perhaps TRBD1 (5 bases). The germline V and J ends were trimmed by 3 bases and 5 bases, with 9 bases remaining between them. This CDR3 region has 13 residues. Germline V gene data show CDR1 as MRHNA and CDR2 as SNTAGT. DNA for the CDR3: TGTGCCAGCAGTGATCTTCAGGGAGATACGCAGTATTTT. Translating it yields CASSDLQGDTQYF.

This chain links TRBV29-1 with TRBJ1-2, with a possible D match to TRBD1 (5 bases). V was cut by 7 bases and J by 8 bases, with 20 bases left in between. The CDR3 has 13 residues. Germline values: CDR1 SQVTM, CDR2 ANQGSEA. The CDR3 loop is CSAKTGLGSGYTF. CDR3 sequence (DNA): TGCAGCGCCAAAACGGGACTAGGTTCCGGCTACACCTTC.

The chain recombines TRBV29-1 with TRBJ2-3; TRBD1 aligns across 8 bases. V shed 7 bases and J 0 bases; nucleotides not matched to a gene: 12. The CDR3 length is 16 residues. Per germline, CDR1 SQVTM and CDR2 ANQGSEA. The CDR3 sequence is CSARTTGATSTDTQYF. As DNA, the CDR3 is TGCAGCGCTCGAACGACAGGGGCAACTAGCACAGATACGCAGTATTTT.

The chain combines TRBV5-4 with TRBJ2-3; 9 bases align to TRBD2. With 0 bases clipped from V and 3 bases from J, the junction kept 8 bases outside the gene matches. In germline, CDR1 is SGHNT, CDR2 YYREEE (reference sequence). The CDR3 is 17 residues long. CDR3 region: CASSLGRTSGSTDTQYF. In DNA form, the CDR3 reads TGTGCCAGCAGCTTGGGCCGAACTAGCGGGTCAACAGATACGCAGTATTTT.